This T cell receptor (beta chain) was captured by sequencing in a study of cytomegalovirus exposure and HLA in healthy donors. Study-level findings and limits: Follow-up analysis later connected one missense variant in DCLRE1C with trimming of TCR beta V- and J-genes. A later analysis showed HLA-associated TCR beta chains outstripping equally common others in clonal expansion. TCR association rates varied by HLA locus in a later analysis, with DRB1 highest and HLA-C lowest.

In the PCR, 60 Vbeta and 13 Jbeta primers were used. How the authors handled the data: There were some 87 million unique TCR beta chains by a later count, and some 11 million of them were shared. Some clones are missing from TCRdb's copy, which holds only in-frame ones; the method was immunoSEQ multiplex PCR. Clone size and the V and J calls come from that table; the DNA yielded D and trimming. The sample includes about 140,000 clones, about 80% of them seen just once. There are 16 residues in the CDR3. Germline V CDR1 and CDR2: SGHTA, FQGNSA. V lost 5 bases, J lost 7 bases, and 18 bases lay in between. Worth noting for this clone: As yet, its antigen is unknown.

Material for sequencing was PBMCs. This chain connects TRBV7-2 to TRBJ1-6; D gene uncertain. The sequence was collected from a young man in good health and CMV-seronegative. This CDR3 reads CASSTHPQGSNSPLHF. As DNA, the CDR3 is TGTGCCAGCAGCACCCACCCGCAAGGGAGCAATTCACCCCTCCACTTT.